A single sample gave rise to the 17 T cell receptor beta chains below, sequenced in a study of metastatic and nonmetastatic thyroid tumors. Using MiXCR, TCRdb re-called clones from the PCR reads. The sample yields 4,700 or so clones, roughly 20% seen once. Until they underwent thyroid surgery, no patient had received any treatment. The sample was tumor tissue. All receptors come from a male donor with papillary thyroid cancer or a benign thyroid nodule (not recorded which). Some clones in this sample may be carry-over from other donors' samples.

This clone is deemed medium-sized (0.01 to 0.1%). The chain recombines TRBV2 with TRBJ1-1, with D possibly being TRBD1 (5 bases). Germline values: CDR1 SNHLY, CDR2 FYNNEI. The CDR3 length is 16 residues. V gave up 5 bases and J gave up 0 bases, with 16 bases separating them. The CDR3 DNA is TGTGCCAGCAGTCCCCAGGGAGTGGGGATGAACACTGAAGCTTTCTTT. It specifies CASSPQGVGMNTEAFF.

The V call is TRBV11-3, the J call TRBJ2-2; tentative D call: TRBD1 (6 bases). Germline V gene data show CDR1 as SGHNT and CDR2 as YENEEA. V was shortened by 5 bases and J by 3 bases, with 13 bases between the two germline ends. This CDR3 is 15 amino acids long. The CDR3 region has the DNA TGTGCCAGCAGCACCGCGGACAGATACACCGGGGAGCTGTTTTTT. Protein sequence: CASSTADRYTGELFF.

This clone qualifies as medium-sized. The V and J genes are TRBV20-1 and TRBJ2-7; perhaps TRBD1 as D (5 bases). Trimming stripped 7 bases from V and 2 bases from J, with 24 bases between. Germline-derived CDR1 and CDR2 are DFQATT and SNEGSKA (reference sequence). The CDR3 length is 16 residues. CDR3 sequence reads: CSVPNPKALGAYEQYF. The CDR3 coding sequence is TGCAGTGTTCCCAACCCAAAAGCCCTAGGGGCCTACGAGCAGTACTTC.

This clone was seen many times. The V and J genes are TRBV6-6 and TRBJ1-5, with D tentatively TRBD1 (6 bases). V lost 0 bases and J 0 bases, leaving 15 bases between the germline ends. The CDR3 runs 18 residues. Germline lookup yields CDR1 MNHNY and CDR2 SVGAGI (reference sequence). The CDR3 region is CASSYSTRGLYSNQPQHF. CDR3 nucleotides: TGTGCCAGCAGTTACTCCACCAGGGGCCTATATAGCAATCAGCCCCAGCATTTT.

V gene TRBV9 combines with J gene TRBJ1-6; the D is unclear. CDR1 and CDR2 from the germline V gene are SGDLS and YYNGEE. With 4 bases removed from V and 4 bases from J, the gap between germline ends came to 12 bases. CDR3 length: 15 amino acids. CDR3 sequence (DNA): TGTGCCAGCAGCCTCGCAAGGGATTATAATTCACCCCTCCACTTT. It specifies CASSLARDYNSPLHF.

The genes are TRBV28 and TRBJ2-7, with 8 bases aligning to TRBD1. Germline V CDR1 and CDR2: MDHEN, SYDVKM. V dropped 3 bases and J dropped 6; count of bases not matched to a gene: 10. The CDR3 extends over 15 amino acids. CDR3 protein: CASSLPDRAFSEQYF. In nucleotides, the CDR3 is TGTGCCAGCAGTTTGCCGGACAGGGCGTTTTCCGAGCAGTACTTC.

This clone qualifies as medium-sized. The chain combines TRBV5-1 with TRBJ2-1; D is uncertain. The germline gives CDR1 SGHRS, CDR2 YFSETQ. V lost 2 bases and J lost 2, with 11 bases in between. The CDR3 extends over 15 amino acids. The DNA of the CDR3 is TGCGCCAGCAGCTTCGCGGATCTAACCTACAATGAGCAGTTCTTC. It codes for CASSFADLTYNEQFF.

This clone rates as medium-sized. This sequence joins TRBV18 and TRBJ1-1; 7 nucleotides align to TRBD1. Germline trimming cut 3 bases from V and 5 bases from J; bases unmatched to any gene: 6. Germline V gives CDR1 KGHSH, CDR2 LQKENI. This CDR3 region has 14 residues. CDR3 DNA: TGTGCCAGCTCACCGGCAGGGGGGTGGACTGAAGCTTTCTTT. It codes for CASSPAGGWTEAFF.

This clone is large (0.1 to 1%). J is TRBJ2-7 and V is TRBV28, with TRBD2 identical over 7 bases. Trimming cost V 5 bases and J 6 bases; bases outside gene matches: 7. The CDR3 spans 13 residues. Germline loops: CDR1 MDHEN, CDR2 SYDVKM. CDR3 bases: TGTGCCAGCAGTCCCCAAGGGAGGGGCGAGCAGTACTTC. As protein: CASSPQGRGEQYF.

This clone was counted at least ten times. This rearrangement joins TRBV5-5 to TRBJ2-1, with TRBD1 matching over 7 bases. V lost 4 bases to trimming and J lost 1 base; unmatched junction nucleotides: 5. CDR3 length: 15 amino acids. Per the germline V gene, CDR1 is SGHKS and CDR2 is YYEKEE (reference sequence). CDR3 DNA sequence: TGTGCCAGCAGCGGCCGGGACAGTTCCTACAATGAGCAGTTCTTC. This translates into CASSGRDSSYNEQFF.

CDR3 nucleotide sequence: TGTGCCAGCAGCCCTCGGGACAGCCGTTCGTCTGAAGCTTTCTTT. Protein: CASSPRDSRSSEAFF. V and J are TRBV7-6 and TRBJ1-1; 7 nucleotides agree with TRBD1. V trimming: 5 bases; J trimming: 6 bases; junction bases outside the gene matches: 12. This CDR3 is 15 amino acids long. The germline gives CDR1 SGHVS, CDR2 FNYEAQ.

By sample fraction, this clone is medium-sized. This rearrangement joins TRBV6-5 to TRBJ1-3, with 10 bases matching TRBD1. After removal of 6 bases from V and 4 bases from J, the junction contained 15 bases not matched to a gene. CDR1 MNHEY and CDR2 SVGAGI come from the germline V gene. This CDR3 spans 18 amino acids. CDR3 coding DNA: TGTGCCAGCAGGCGGGACAGGGGTTCCCTCTACTCCGGAAACACCATATATTTT. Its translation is CASRRDRGSLYSGNTIYF.

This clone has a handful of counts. The CDR3 spells CASTPGGGNSPLHF. CDR3 coding DNA: TGTGCCAGTACCCCAGGGGGCGGAAATTCACCCCTCCACTTT. The V gene is TRBV19, the J gene TRBJ1-6, with TRBD1 matching over 8 bases. The CDR3 length is 14 residues. Trimming at V came to 7 bases and at J to 7 bases, leaving 6 bases not matched to a gene. Germline V gene lookup returns CDR1 LNHDA and CDR2 SQIVND (reference sequence).

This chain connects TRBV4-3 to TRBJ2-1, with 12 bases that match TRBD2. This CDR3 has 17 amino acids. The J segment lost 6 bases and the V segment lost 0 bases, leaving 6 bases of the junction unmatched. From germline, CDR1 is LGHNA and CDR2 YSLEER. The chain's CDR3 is CASSQEVRTSGVNEQFF. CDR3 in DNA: TGCGCCAGCAGCCAAGAGGTTAGGACTAGCGGGGTCAATGAGCAGTTCTTC.

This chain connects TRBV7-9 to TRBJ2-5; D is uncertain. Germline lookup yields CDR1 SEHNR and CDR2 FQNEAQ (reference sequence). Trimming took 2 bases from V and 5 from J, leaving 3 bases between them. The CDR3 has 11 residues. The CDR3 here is CASSLQETQYF. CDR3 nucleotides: TGTGCCAGCAGCTTACAGGAGACCCAGTACTTC. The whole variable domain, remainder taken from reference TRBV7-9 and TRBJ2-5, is DTGVSQNPRHKITKRGQNVTFRCDPISEHNRLYWYRQTLGQGPEFLTYFQNEAQLEKSRLLSDRFSAERPKGSFSTLEIQRTEQGDSAMYLCASSLQETQYFGPGTRLLVL.

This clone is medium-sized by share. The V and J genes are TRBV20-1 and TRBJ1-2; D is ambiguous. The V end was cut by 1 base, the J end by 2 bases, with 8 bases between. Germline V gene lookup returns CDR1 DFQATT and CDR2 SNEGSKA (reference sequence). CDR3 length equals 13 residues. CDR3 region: CSARGAGNYGYTF. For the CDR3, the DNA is TGCAGTGCTAGAGGCGCAGGCAACTATGGCTACACCTTC.

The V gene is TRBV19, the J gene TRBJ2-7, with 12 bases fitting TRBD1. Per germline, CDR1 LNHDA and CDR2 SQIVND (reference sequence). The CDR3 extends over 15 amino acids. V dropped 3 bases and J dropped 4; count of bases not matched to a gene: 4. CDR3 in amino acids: CASSIGTGGAYEQYF. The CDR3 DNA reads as TGTGCCAGTAGTATCGGGACAGGGGGCGCATACGAGCAGTACTTC.